Detailed here is one T cell receptor beta chain. V lost 1 base, J lost 3 bases, and 13 bases lay in between. The CDR3 loop spans 16 amino acids. TCR beta CDR3 sequences were amplified from RNA transcripts. A first-round RT-PCR of the TCR CDR3 used the HTBI primer set. TCRdb redid the calling of the multiplex PCR reads with MiXCR, one entry per CDR3 protein. Of over 300,000 distinct CDR3 sequences in the sample, more than 11% are singletons; the top ten hold approximately 11%. Aged 18 to 65, the patients had hyperthyroidism that was newly diagnosed and had lasted under 2 months. Exclusion of patients followed from uncontrolled infection, other autoimmune disease, pregnancy or lactation. The diagnoses drew upon clinical symptoms, serum thyroxine and TRAb, thyroid ultrasound and orbital computed tomography. This specimen belongs to a study of T cells in Graves' hyperthyroidism and ophthalmopathy.

The rearrangement uses TRBV12-3 or TRBV12-4 and TRBJ2-1; weak D call: TRBD2 (6 bases). The material sequenced was blood. The sequence came from a woman aged 55-70 years with Graves' hyperthyroidism. CDR3 in amino acids: CASSLGAVAVYNEQFF. The CDR3 DNA is TGTGCCAGCAGTTTAGGGGCGGTAGCGGTCTACAATGAGCAGTTCTTC.